Given below is one T cell receptor (beta chain) in context. Its antigen remains unknown. The data belong to a study of shared clonotypes between healthy human individuals. The assay was immunoSEQ multiplex PCR, and TCRdb's table has in-frame clones only and misses some. Of millions of clones listed, 85% to 95% are singletons. The CDR3 covers 13 residues. V was cut by 3 bases and J by 4 bases, with 9 bases left in between. Germline lookup yields CDR1 KGHSH and CDR2 LQKENI. Study conclusions and caveats: Researchers sampled blood only, noting tissue repertoires likely differ.

The specimen sequenced was naive CD4+ T cells sorted from blood. The subset: CD45RA+ positively selected. The chain links TRBV18 to TRBJ1-1; maybe TRBD1 (5 bases). The receptor was isolated from a man between 18 and 35 years old in good health. The CDR3 DNA sequence: TGTGCCAGCTCACCGGAGGGGAGCACTGAAGCTTTCTTT. Translated, it gives CASSPEGSTEAFF.